This T cell receptor (beta chain) derives from a study of blood T cell repertoires in COVID-19. Across the whole study: Samples taken during acute and convalescent COVID-19 were collected in the United States, Italy and Spain.

Original methodology: From reference gene primer amplification, estimates of nucleated cell counts were derived. The repertoire was sequenced with immunoSEQ multiplex PCR; TCRdb's copy has only in-frame clones and lacks some. V, J and clone size are taken as reported in that table, and D and trimming were inferred from the DNA itself. This table has hundreds of thousands of clones, about 82% appearing once. The CDR3 spans 12 residues. The germline gives CDR1 SGHAT, CDR2 FQNNGV. Trimming removed 4 bases at V and 6 bases at J, with 7 bases between. The source material was PBMCs or T cells enriched from blood (not recorded which). The sequence derives from a woman aged 45-65 years who had recovered from COVID-19. This rearrangement joins TRBV11-2 to TRBJ1-5; a possible D gene is TRBD1 (5 bases). The CDR3: CASSSQGQPQHF. The CDR3 region has the DNA TGTGCCAGCAGCTCCCAGGGTCAGCCCCAGCATTTT. Filled out from reference TRBV11-2 and TRBJ1-5, the complete variable domain reads EAGVAQSPRYKIIEKRQSVAFWCNPISGHATLYWYQQILGQGPKLLIQFQNNGVVDDSQLPKDRFSAERLKGVDSTLKIQPAKLEDSAVYLCASSSQGQPQHFGDGTRLSIL.